This passage covers 29 T cell receptor beta chains from one sample sequenced in a study of T cell responses to AZD1222 COVID-19 vaccine. The table came from immunoSEQ multiplex PCR; TCRdb's copy has only in-frame clones and leaves some out. Of approximately 120,000 clones in the sample, approximately 91% were seen once. The source was peripheral blood, collected 28 days after the second AZD1222 dose. The origin of the receptors is an adult who received the AZD1222 COVID-19 vaccine.

This sequence joins TRBV3-1 (or the pseudogene TRBV3-2) and TRBJ1-4; the D gene is possibly TRBD1 (6 bases). The CDR3 runs 15 residues. With 0 bases removed from V and 7 bases from J, the gap between germline ends came to 12 bases. Germline CDR1 and CDR2: LGHDT and YNNKEL (reference sequence). The CDR3 nucleotides are TGTGCCAGCAGCCAAGATCGGGGGGGGCCTGAAAAACTGTTTTTT. It translates to CASSQDRGGPEKLFF.

On this clone itself: Compared with germline, one end of the junction differs, possibly owing to a read error. The rearrangement uses TRBV5-6 and TRBJ2-5; 10 nucleotides agree with TRBD2. The length of the CDR3 is 11 residues. Germline CDR1 SGHDT, CDR2 YYEEEE. The CDR3 here is CASSLGLAGDF. The CDR3 DNA reads as TGTGCCAGCAGCTTGGGTCTAGCGGGGGACTTC.

V and J are TRBV19 and TRBJ2-1; D ambiguous. CDR1 and CDR2 from the germline V gene are LNHDA and SQIVND (reference sequence). The CDR3 spans 16 residues. The V end lost 5 bases, the J end lost 0 bases, and 14 bases lay between the germline ends. CDR3 amino acids: CASSPRLAASYNEQFF. CDR3 in DNA: TGTGCCAGTAGTCCCCGCCTTGCGGCCTCCTACAATGAGCAGTTCTTC.

The V call is TRBV30, the J call TRBJ2-2; 7 bases map to TRBD2. The CDR3 is 14 amino acids. With 8 bases clipped from V and 5 bases from J, the junction kept 11 bases outside the gene matches. The germline V gene encodes CDR1 GTSNPN and CDR2 SVGIG (reference sequence). CDR3 amino acids: CAGAGGRNTGELFF. As DNA, the CDR3 is TGTGCCGGAGCGGGCGGGAGAAATACCGGGGAGCTGTTTTTT.

This chain links TRBV4-2 with TRBJ1-5, with TRBD1 identical over 7 bases. The CDR3 runs 16 residues. J gave up 4 bases and V 3 bases, and 9 bases lay outside the gene matches. Germline loops: CDR1 LGHNA, CDR2 YNFKEQ. The CDR3 loop reads CASSHGRDSKNQPQHF. CDR3 DNA sequence: TGTGCCAGCAGCCATGGAAGGGACAGCAAGAATCAGCCCCAGCATTTT.

The V gene is TRBV30, the J gene TRBJ1-1; 10 nucleotides line up with TRBD1. V was clipped by 0 bases and J by 4 bases; unmatched bases: 5. The CDR3 length is 15 residues. Germline loops: CDR1 GTSNPN, CDR2 SVGIG (reference sequence). CDR3 in amino acids: CAWSVWRTGGTEAFF. The CDR3 DNA is TGTGCCTGGAGTGTATGGCGGACAGGGGGCACTGAAGCTTTCTTT. Drawing the rest from reference TRBV30 and TRBJ1-1, the complete variable domain is SQTIHQWPATLVQPVGSPLSLECTVEGTSNPNLYWYRQAAGRGLQLLFYSVGIGQISSEVPQNLSASRPQDRQFILSSKKLLLSDSGFYLCAWSVWRTGGTEAFFGQGTRLTVV.

The chain links TRBV6-2 or TRBV6-3 to TRBJ2-7; tentative D call: TRBD1 (6 bases). V lost 2 bases, J lost 9 bases, and 23 bases lay in between. Germline loops: CDR1 MNHEY, CDR2 SVGEGT. This CDR3 has 16 residues. For the CDR3, the DNA is TGTGCCAGCAGTTACCCGATGGGACACGGGGATTCCGGGCAGTACTTC. This codes for CASSYPMGHGDSGQYF.

The V gene is TRBV28, the J gene TRBJ2-3; 7 bases align to TRBD2. The CDR3 runs 15 residues. The V and J ends lost 5 bases and 2 bases, in that order; junction bases with no gene match: 7. The germline CDR1 and CDR2 sequences are MDHEN and SYDVKM. The CDR3 sequence is CASSNGGRLTDTQYF. In DNA, the CDR3 is TGTGCCAGCAGTAATGGCGGGAGACTCACAGATACGCAGTATTTT.

The genes are TRBV7-2 and TRBJ2-5; 10 bases match TRBD2. CDR1 SGHTA and CDR2 FQGNSA come from the germline V gene. CDR3 length equals 15 residues. V lost 1 base and J lost 5; bases outside the gene matches: 4. CDR3 DNA: TGTGCCAGCAGCTTAGTTAGCGGGGGGCTGGAGACCCAGTACTTC. This encodes CASSLVSGGLETQYF.

The gene calls are TRBV3-1 (or the pseudogene TRBV3-2) and TRBJ1-4; TRBD1 might be the D (5 bases). From germline, CDR1 is LGHDT and CDR2 YNNKEL (reference sequence). The CDR3 contains 16 residues. V was clipped by 4 bases and J by 0 bases, with 12 bases between them. CDR3 loop: CASSPEGAATNEKLFF. The CDR3 nucleotides are TGTGCCAGCAGCCCCGAAGGGGCGGCAACTAATGAAAAACTGTTTTTT.

J is TRBJ1-4 and V is TRBV12-3 or TRBV12-4; 7 positions agree with TRBD1. V was pared by 5 bases and J by 8 bases, with 2 bases of the junction left unmatched. CDR3 length: 12 amino acids. CDR3 sequence (DNA): TGTGCCAGCAGTAGACAGGGCGAAAAACTGTTTTTT. It yields the protein CASSRQGEKLFF.

This chain joins TRBV29-1 and TRBJ1-3, with TRBD1 matching 7 bases. CDR1 and CDR2 from the germline V gene are SQVTM and ANQGSEA. CDR3 length equals 15 residues. Trimming cost V 5 bases and J 1 base; bases outside gene matches: 8. The CDR3 region is CSVPDREGSGNTIYF. The CDR3 nucleotides are TGCAGCGTTCCAGACAGGGAGGGTTCTGGAAACACCATATATTTT.

This chain connects TRBV19 to TRBJ2-1; D not certain. The CDR3 is 16 residues long. Germline V gene lookup returns CDR1 LNHDA and CDR2 SQIVND (reference sequence). Trimming removed 1 base from V and 8 bases from J, with 18 bases in between. The CDR3 here is CASSIVPTSGRDEQFF. CDR3 sequence (DNA): TGTGCCAGTAGTATAGTTCCCACGTCGGGTCGGGATGAGCAGTTCTTC. The full variable domain, rest sourced from reference TRBV19 and TRBJ2-1, is DGGITQSPKYLFRKEGQNVTLSCEQNLNHDAMYWYRQDPGQGLRLIYYSQIVNDFQKGDIAEGYSVSREKKESFPLTVTSAQKNPTAFYLCASSIVPTSGRDEQFFGPGTRLTVL.

The V gene is TRBV19, the J gene TRBJ1-3; D is ambiguous. Trimming took off 6 bases at V and 0 bases at J, with 15 bases between the two ends. This CDR3 is built from 16 residues. Germline CDR1 is LNHDA and CDR2 is SQIVND (reference sequence). The CDR3 DNA is TGTGCCAGTAGCCCTGAGAGGCTCATCTCTGGAAACACCATATATTTT. This translates into CASSPERLISGNTIYF.

This clone was recorded once. This chain uses TRBV19 with TRBJ1-5; maybe TRBD1 (6 bases). Looked up from germline, CDR1 is LNHDA and CDR2 is SQIVND (reference sequence). Trimming pared 4 bases from V and 8 bases from J, leaving 15 bases between. This CDR3 contains 14 residues. The CDR3 loop is CASSRGAIYEPQHF. CDR3 DNA: TGTGCCAGTAGTAGGGGGGCGATTTATGAGCCCCAGCATTTT. The full variable domain, completed using reference TRBV19 and TRBJ1-5, is DGGITQSPKYLFRKEGQNVTLSCEQNLNHDAMYWYRQDPGQGLRLIYYSQIVNDFQKGDIAEGYSVSREKKESFPLTVTSAQKNPTAFYLCASSRGAIYEPQHFGDGTRLSIL.

V usage is TRBV30 and J usage is TRBJ2-7; D is unclear. The CDR3 spans 12 residues. Germline-derived CDR1 and CDR2 are GTSNPN and SVGIG (reference sequence). Trimming took 3 bases from V and 3 from J, leaving 9 bases between them. The CDR3 DNA follows: TGTGCCTGGAGGACCCACTTCTACGAGCAGTACTTC. Residues: CAWRTHFYEQYF.

This clone was detected once. CDR3: CASSYFKDQPQHF. The DNA for the CDR3 is TGTGCCAGCAGTTATTTTAAGGATCAGCCCCAGCATTTT. The chain recombines TRBV6-2 or TRBV6-3 with TRBJ1-5; no firm D call. The CDR3 consists of 13 residues. The germline gives CDR1 MNHEY, CDR2 SVGEGT. V was cut by 3 bases and J by 5 bases, with 8 bases left in between.

The chain carries TRBV10-3 and TRBJ1-2, with D possibly matching TRBD1 (6 bases). The CDR3 sequence is 15 residues long. Germline CDR1 ENHRY, CDR2 SYGVKD. Deletions cut 0 bases from V and 8 bases from J, with 16 bases between. The CDR3 nucleotides are TGTGCCATCAGTGAGTCCTTAGGGGGACTTGGCGGCTACACCTTC. Translated: CAISESLGGLGGYTF.

The chain uses TRBV27 and TRBJ1-1; no clear D. Trimming pared 8 bases from V and 4 bases from J, leaving 17 bases between. Looked up from germline, CDR1 is MNHEY and CDR2 is SMNVEV (reference sequence). This CDR3 contains 14 residues. This CDR3 reads CASRRPDGGTEAFF. The CDR3 bases are TGTGCCAGCCGAAGACCGGATGGAGGCACTGAAGCTTTCTTT.

The CDR3 nucleotides are TGTGCCAGCAGTGACGGACAGGATGTCGCCGAAGCTTTCTTT. Amino acids: CASSDGQDVAEAFF. V gene TRBV2 combines with J gene TRBJ1-1, with 7 bases aligning to TRBD1. The length of the CDR3 is 14 residues. The V gene end was trimmed by 3 bases and the J gene end by 8 bases; junction bases not matched to a gene: 9. Germline loops: CDR1 SNHLY, CDR2 FYNNEI.

CDR3 residues: CASSLGGPTGRTPLHF. In DNA form, the CDR3 reads TGTGCCAGCAGCTTGGGGGGACCGACAGGGAGGACACCCCTCCACTTT. V and J are TRBV5-4 and TRBJ1-6, with 7 bases identical to TRBD1. The CDR3 consists of 16 residues. Germline CDR1 reads SGHNT; CDR2 reads YYREEE (reference sequence). V lost 0 bases and J lost 11; bases outside the gene matches: 11. Looking up the rest from reference TRBV5-4 and TRBJ1-6 gives the full variable domain: ETGVTQSPTHLIKTRGQQVTLRCSSQSGHNTVSWYQQALGQGPQFIFQYYREEENGRGNFPPRFSGLQFPNYSSELNVNALELDDSALYLCASSLGGPTGRTPLHFGNGTRLTVT.

J is TRBJ2-7 and V is TRBV28; tentatively, D is TRBD2 (6 bases). Germline assignment: CDR1 MDHEN and CDR2 SYDVKM. The CDR3 spans 13 residues. V dropped 7 bases and J dropped 6 bases, with 16 bases sitting between them. CDR3 loop: CASTTEPGLEQYF. The CDR3, as DNA: TGTGCCAGCACCACCGAACCGGGACTCGAGCAGTACTTC.

The V gene is TRBV12-3 or TRBV12-4, the J gene TRBJ1-2; D is perhaps TRBD1 (6 bases). The CDR3 length is 12 residues. V was shortened by 5 bases and J by 7 bases, with 11 bases between the two germline ends. As DNA, the CDR3 is TGTGCCAGCAGTACAGGGTTTCCTGGCTACACCTTC. Translating gives CASSTGFPGYTF.

The chain has TRBV27 and TRBJ1-6; D is ambiguous. The V gene's germline CDR1 is MNHEY and CDR2 SMNVEV (reference sequence). The CDR3 sequence is 14 residues long. Trimming took 8 bases from V and 10 from J, leaving 18 bases between them. This chain's CDR3 is CASGREGVHSPLHF. The CDR3 DNA sequence: TGTGCCAGCGGAAGAGAGGGAGTACACTCACCCCTCCACTTT.

The chain joins TRBV20-1 to TRBJ2-7, with TRBD1 identical over 9 bases. Trimming at V came to 3 bases and at J to 4 bases, leaving 13 bases not matched to a gene. The CDR3 is 16 amino acids. CDR1 is DFQATT, CDR2 SNEGSKA, per germline (reference sequence). The DNA for the CDR3 is TGCAGTGCTAGTGGTCGCCGGGACAGGGATTTTTACGAGCAGTACTTC. Amino acid sequence: CSASGRRDRDFYEQYF.

This chain links TRBV20-1 with TRBJ2-1, with D unresolved. Per the germline V gene, CDR1 is DFQATT and CDR2 is SNEGSKA (reference sequence). V was clipped by 7 bases and J by 9 bases, with 13 bases between them. The CDR3 consists of 11 residues. CDR3 DNA sequence: TGCAGTGTACGGAGTTTTACTGAGCAGTTCTTC. It encodes CSVRSFTEQFF.

This chain joins TRBV2 and TRBJ1-1; possibly TRBD1 for D (6 bases). The V gene's germline CDR1 is SNHLY and CDR2 FYNNEI. Trimming cost V 10 bases and J 5 bases, with 20 bases left between them. The CDR3 runs 14 residues. DNA of the CDR3: TGTGCCACCGGGCGCGGGGGGCCAAAAACTGAAGCTTTCTTT. This translates into CATGRGGPKTEAFF. Full variable domain (missing parts from reference TRBV2 and TRBJ1-1): EPEVTQTPSHQVTQMGQEVILRCVPISNHLYFYWYRQILGQKVEFLVSFYNNEISEKSEIFDDQFSVERPDGSNFTLKIRSTKLEDSAMYFCATGRGGPKTEAFFGQGTRLTVV.

This chain uses TRBV29-1 with TRBJ1-1; 7 nucleotides align to TRBD1. Unmatched junction bases numbered 6, after V lost 4 bases and J lost 4 bases. The germline V gene has CDR1 SQVTM and CDR2 ANQGSEA. There are 13 residues in the CDR3. CDR3 DNA sequence: TGCAGCGTTGGGCGACAGGGTGGCACTGAAGCTTTCTTT. Protein sequence: CSVGRQGGTEAFF.

This sequence joins TRBV6-5 and TRBJ2-1; TRBD2 is a possible D gene (6 bases). The CDR3 consists of 14 residues. The germline V gene encodes CDR1 MNHEY and CDR2 SVGAGI. Trimming took 0 bases from V and 6 from J, leaving 9 bases between them. The DNA for the CDR3 is TGTGCCAGCAGTTACTCGGAGGGGTCCAATGAGCAGTTCTTC. This translates into CASSYSEGSNEQFF.